Below are 18 T cell receptor beta chains sequenced from a single sample in a study of cytomegalovirus exposure and HLA in healthy donors. Some clones are missing from TCRdb's copy, which holds only in-frame ones; the method was immunoSEQ multiplex PCR. The profile shows some 140,000 clones, roughly four fifths of them singletons. The specimen sequenced was PBMCs. Receptors were obtained from a woman in her 30s in good health and CMV-seronegative.

The CDR3 protein is CASSPNIGQSGANVLTF. CDR3 in DNA: TGTGCCAGCAGCCCAAATATCGGACAGTCTGGGGCCAACGTCCTGACTTTC. The chain couples TRBV7-9 to TRBJ2-6, with D perhaps matching TRBD1 (6 bases). Per germline, CDR1 SEHNR and CDR2 FQNEAQ (reference sequence). The CDR3 loop spans 17 amino acids. V lost 5 bases and J lost 1, with 15 bases in between. The variable domain in full, with the rest retrieved from reference TRBV7-9 and TRBJ2-6, is DTGVSQNPRHKITKRGQNVTFRCDPISEHNRLYWYRQTLGQGPEFLTYFQNEAQLEKSRLLSDRFSAERPKGSFSTLEIQRTEQGDSAMYLCASSPNIGQSGANVLTFGAGSRLTVL.

The chain recombines TRBV2 with TRBJ1-1; D ambiguous. V was cut by 2 bases and J by 4 bases, with 5 bases left in between. CDR3 length equals 12 residues. Germline loops: CDR1 SNHLY, CDR2 FYNNEI. The CDR3 spells CASSEYGTEAFF. The DNA of the CDR3 is TGTGCCAGCAGTGAATACGGCACTGAAGCTTTCTTT.

The rearrangement joins TRBV5-1 to TRBJ1-1; 9 bases are a match to TRBD1. CDR1 and CDR2 (germline): SGHRS, YFSETQ. J was trimmed by 2 bases and V by 5 bases; bases with no gene match: 4. The CDR3 has 14 residues. The CDR3 loop is CASRPTGGNTEAFF. CDR3 nucleotides: TGCGCCAGCAGACCGACAGGGGGAAACACTGAAGCTTTCTTT.

The chain links TRBV6-5 to TRBJ2-7; TRBD1 matches 7 bases. This CDR3 comprises 16 residues. Germline V gene data show CDR1 as MNHEY and CDR2 as SVGAGI. With 0 bases clipped from V and 3 bases from J, the junction kept 8 bases outside the gene matches. CDR3 region: CASSYSTGQVFYEQYF. CDR3 coding DNA: TGTGCCAGCAGTTACTCAACCGGACAGGTATTCTACGAGCAGTACTTC.

The chain couples TRBV13 to TRBJ1-3; TRBD1 matches 8 bases. V was clipped by 3 bases and J by 3 bases; unmatched bases: 1. There are 14 residues in the CDR3. Germline CDR1 and CDR2: PRHDT and FYEKMQ (reference sequence). Written as DNA, the CDR3 is TGTGCCAGCAGCTTGACAGGGGATGGAAACACCATATATTTT. This translates into CASSLTGDGNTIYF.

This rearrangement joins TRBV18 to TRBJ2-3; D remains unclear. Trimming took off 2 bases at V and 4 bases at J, with 4 bases between the two ends. Germline V gene sequence: CDR1 KGHSH, CDR2 LQKENI. This CDR3 spans 12 amino acids. CDR3 sequence (DNA): TGTGCCAGCTCACCAGGCCCAGATACGCAGTATTTT. Encoded protein: CASSPGPDTQYF.

The rearrangement links TRBV5-4 to TRBJ1-2, with 7 bases that match TRBD1. The CDR3 has 13 amino acids. Germline V gives CDR1 SGHNT, CDR2 YYREEE (reference sequence). J was trimmed by 2 bases and V by 5 bases; bases with no gene match: 3. For the CDR3, the DNA is TGTGCCAGCAGGACAGGGCCCAACTATGGCTACACCTTC. As protein: CASRTGPNYGYTF.

The rearrangement uses TRBV7-8 and TRBJ1-1; D remains unclear. The V gene's germline CDR1 is SGHVS and CDR2 FQNEAQ. The CDR3 loop spans 14 amino acids. V dropped 4 bases and J dropped 0 bases, with 9 bases sitting between them. The CDR3 loop is CASSSNTVNTEAFF. CDR3 nucleotides: TGTGCCAGCAGCTCCAACACAGTGAACACTGAAGCTTTCTTT.

The chain recombines TRBV7-3 with TRBJ2-1; 11 nucleotides agree with TRBD2. Trimming cost V 3 bases and J 7 bases; bases outside gene matches: 5. Germline V CDR1 and CDR2: SGHTA, FQGTGA. This CDR3 is 15 amino acids long. The CDR3: CASSFSGGAWNEQFF. CDR3 DNA: TGTGCCAGCAGCTTTAGCGGGGGGGCGTGGAATGAGCAGTTCTTC. Full variable domain (missing parts from reference TRBV7-3 and TRBJ2-1): GAGVSQTPSNKVTEKGKYVELRCDPISGHTALYWYRQSLGQGPEFLIYFQGTGAADDSGLPNDRFFAVRPEGSVSTLKIQRTERGDSAVYLCASSFSGGAWNEQFFGPGTRLTVL.

The V call is TRBV15, the J call TRBJ2-5; 8 bases match TRBD2. Unmatched junction bases numbered 11, after V lost 0 bases and J lost 5 bases. CDR3 length: 17 amino acids. The V gene's germline CDR1 is LNHNV and CDR2 YYDKDF (reference sequence). The CDR3 loop is CATSRDGGYSGAETQYF. CDR3 coding DNA: TGTGCCACCAGCAGAGATGGGGGCTATAGCGGGGCGGAGACCCAGTACTTC.

The chain has TRBV11-2 and TRBJ2-7; 7 bases match TRBD2. V gave up 5 bases and J gave up 8 bases; unmatched junction bases: 21. Germline-derived CDR1 and CDR2 are SGHAT and FQNNGV. The CDR3 has 17 amino acids. Here the CDR3 reads CASSPVAGGNFLRKQYF. CDR3 DNA: TGTGCCAGCAGCCCCGTCGCCGGGGGGAATTTCCTCCGCAAGCAGTACTTC.

This clone has just a few counts. This rearrangement joins TRBV7-9 to TRBJ2-2; TRBD1 is a possible D gene (6 bases). The V end lost 7 bases, the J end lost 5 bases, and 11 bases lay between the germline ends. Germline values: CDR1 SEHNR, CDR2 FQNEAQ (reference sequence). The CDR3 has 13 residues. This CDR3 is CASTNRETGELFF. CDR3 nucleotide sequence: TGTGCCAGCACCAACAGGGAAACCGGGGAGCTGTTTTTT.

The chain links TRBV19 to TRBJ1-5; TRBD1 might be the D (6 bases). The V end was cut by 7 bases, the J end by 3 bases, with 13 bases between. This CDR3 comprises 14 residues. Germline CDR1 and CDR2: LNHDA and SQIVND (reference sequence). The CDR3, as DNA: TGTGCCAGTAAGGGGGACGTTGACAATCAGCCCCAGCATTTT. This gives the protein CASKGDVDNQPQHF.

The genes are TRBV5-1 and TRBJ1-2, with unresolved D. The CDR3 runs 12 residues. Per germline, CDR1 SGHRS and CDR2 YFSETQ. Trimming removed 4 bases from V and 14 bases from J, with 18 bases in between. The CDR3 spells CASSEPTGLRTF. DNA for the CDR3: TGCGCCAGCAGCGAACCTACCGGGTTACGTACCTTC.

The J gene is TRBJ1-1, the V gene TRBV2; D not resolved. The V gene lost 6 bases and the J gene lost 11 bases, with 13 bases spanning the gap. The germline CDR1 and CDR2 sequences are SNHLY and FYNNEI. This CDR3 has 11 residues. Written as DNA, the CDR3 is TGTGCCAGCAGCCTCACCCGGTCGGCTTTCTTT. It encodes CASSLTRSAFF.

The chain joins TRBV14 to TRBJ2-5; weak D call: TRBD2 (6 bases). The CDR3 loop spans 16 amino acids. V gave up 4 bases and J gave up 4 bases, with 19 bases separating them. Germline V lookup: CDR1 SGHDN, CDR2 FVKESK. As DNA, the CDR3 is TGTGCCAGCAGCCCCCTAAAGGGAGGTCTACGAGAGACCCAGTACTTC. This codes for CASSPLKGGLRETQYF.

The J gene is TRBJ2-3, the V gene TRBV11-2, with D maybe TRBD2 (6 bases). V dropped 0 bases and J dropped 4 bases, with 11 bases sitting between them. CDR3 length: 15 residues. Per germline, CDR1 SGHAT and CDR2 FQNNGV. The CDR3 loop reads CASSLEGREADTQYF. CDR3 nucleotide sequence: TGTGCCAGCAGCTTAGAAGGCAGGGAGGCAGATACGCAGTATTTT.

This chain uses TRBV9 with TRBJ1-4; possibly TRBD1 for D (5 bases). The germline V gene has CDR1 SGDLS and CDR2 YYNGEE. The CDR3 has 15 residues. V gave up 3 bases and J gave up 8 bases, with 17 bases separating them. CDR3 protein: CASSGQAGIREKLFF. For the CDR3, the DNA is TGTGCCAGCAGCGGACAAGCAGGGATACGGGAAAAACTGTTTTTT. The full variable domain, completed using reference TRBV9 and TRBJ1-4, is DSGVTQTPKHLITATGQRVTLRCSPRSGDLSVYWYQQSLDQGLQFLIQYYNGEERAKGNILERFSAQQFPDLHSELNLSSLELGDSALYFCASSGQAGIREKLFFGSGTQLSVL.